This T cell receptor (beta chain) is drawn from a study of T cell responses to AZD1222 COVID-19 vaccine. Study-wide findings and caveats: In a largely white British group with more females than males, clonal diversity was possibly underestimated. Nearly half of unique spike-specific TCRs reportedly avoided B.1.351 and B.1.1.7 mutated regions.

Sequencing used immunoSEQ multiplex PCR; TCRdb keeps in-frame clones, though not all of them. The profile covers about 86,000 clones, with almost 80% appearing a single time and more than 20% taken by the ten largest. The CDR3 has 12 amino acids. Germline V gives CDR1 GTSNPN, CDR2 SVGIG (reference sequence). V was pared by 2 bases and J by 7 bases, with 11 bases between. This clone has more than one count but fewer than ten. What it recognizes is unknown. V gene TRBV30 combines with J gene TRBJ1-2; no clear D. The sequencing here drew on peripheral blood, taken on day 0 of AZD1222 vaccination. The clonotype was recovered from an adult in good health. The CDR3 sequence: CAWSSPRFGYTF. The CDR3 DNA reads TGTGCCTGGAGTTCGCCGCGGTTTGGCTACACCTTC.